This TCR beta chain emerged from a study of T cell responses to AZD1222 COVID-19 vaccine. Study overall: Analysis merged second doses at about 4 or about 12 weeks.

V was pared by 7 bases and J by 7 bases, with 11 bases between. Germline values: CDR1 LNHDA, CDR2 SQIVND (reference sequence). The length of the CDR3 is 12 residues. Assay used: immunoSEQ multiplex PCR; TCRdb lists only in-frame clones, some missing. The table records about 92,000 clones, approximately 88% of them present only once. Study-level results: Across spike, vaccine-associated CD4 TCRs were found, dominant at 160-218 and 743-854.

This clone was seen just once. The antigen is not known. The clonotype was recovered from an adult in good health. This sequence joins TRBV19 and TRBJ2-1; D uncertain. Sequenced material: peripheral blood, taken on day 0 of AZD1222 vaccination. As DNA, the CDR3 is TGTGCCAGTACCGCCGGCGATAATGAGCAGTTCTTC. Translation: CASTAGDNEQFF.